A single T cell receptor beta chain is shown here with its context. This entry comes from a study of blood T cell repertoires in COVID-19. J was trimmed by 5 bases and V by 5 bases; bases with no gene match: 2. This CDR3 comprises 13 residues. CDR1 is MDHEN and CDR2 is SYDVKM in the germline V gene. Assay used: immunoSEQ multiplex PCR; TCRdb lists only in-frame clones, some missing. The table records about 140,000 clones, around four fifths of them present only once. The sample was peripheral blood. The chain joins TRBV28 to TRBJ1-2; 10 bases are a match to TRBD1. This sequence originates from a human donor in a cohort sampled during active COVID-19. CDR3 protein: CASSPDRGYGYTF. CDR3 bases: TGTGCCAGCAGTCCGGACAGGGGGTATGGCTACACCTTC.